This T cell receptor (beta chain) came from a study of regulatory T cells in long-lasting Graves disease. The CDR3 contains 15 residues. Trimming at V came to 4 bases and at J to 5 bases, leaving 13 bases not matched to a gene. Germline V gene sequence: CDR1 DFQATT, CDR2 SNEGSKA (reference sequence). Time point reported: persistent/refractory GD, antithyroid drugs over 5 years with positive TRAb. The TCR library was made from RNA extracted from PBMCs. The diagnosis of Graves' disease used American Thyroid Association guidelines. The authors built TCR beta libraries using iRepertoire HTBI primers and Arm-PCR of CDR3 regions. From the multiplex PCR reads, TCRdb called clonotypes with MiXCR, one entry per CDR3 protein. This table holds roughly 500,000 distinct CDR3 sequences, 20% found once. This clonotype was observed a few times.

The chain links TRBV20-1 to TRBJ2-5, with 7 bases matching TRBD1. This sample comprised peripheral blood mononuclear cells (PBMCs), obtained when the disease was refractory, from a patient treated with antithyroid drugs. The receptor comes from a female donor with Graves disease. CDR3: CSANQAGTARETQYF. In DNA, the CDR3 is TGCAGTGCTAACCAAGCTGGGACAGCGAGGGAGACCCAGTACTTC.